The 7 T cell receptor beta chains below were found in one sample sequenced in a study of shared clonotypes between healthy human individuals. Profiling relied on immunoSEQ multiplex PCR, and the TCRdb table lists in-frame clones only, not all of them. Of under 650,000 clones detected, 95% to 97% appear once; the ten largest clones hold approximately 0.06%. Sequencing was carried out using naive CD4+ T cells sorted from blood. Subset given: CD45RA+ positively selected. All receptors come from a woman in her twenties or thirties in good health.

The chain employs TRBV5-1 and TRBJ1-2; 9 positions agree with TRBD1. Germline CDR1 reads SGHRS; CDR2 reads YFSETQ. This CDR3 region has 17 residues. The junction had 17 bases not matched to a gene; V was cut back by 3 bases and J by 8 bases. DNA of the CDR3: TGCGCCAGCAGCTCCTGGGGTCCCGGGACAGGGATTAAAGGCTACACCTTC. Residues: CASSSWGPGTGIKGYTF.

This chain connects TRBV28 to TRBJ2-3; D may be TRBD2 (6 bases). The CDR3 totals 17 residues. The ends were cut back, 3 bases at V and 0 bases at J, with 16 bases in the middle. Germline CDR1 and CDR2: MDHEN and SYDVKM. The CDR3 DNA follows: TGTGCCAGCAGTTTTTACACCGGGACTCCGAGCACAGATACGCAGTATTTT. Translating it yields CASSFYTGTPSTDTQYF.

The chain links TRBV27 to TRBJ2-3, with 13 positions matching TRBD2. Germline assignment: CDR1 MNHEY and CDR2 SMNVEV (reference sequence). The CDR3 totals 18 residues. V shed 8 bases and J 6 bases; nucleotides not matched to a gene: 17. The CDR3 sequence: CASWLTGTSGTDRDTQYF. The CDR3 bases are TGTGCCAGCTGGTTAACCGGGACTAGCGGGACCGATCGGGATACGCAGTATTTT.

The CDR3 bases are TGTGCCAGCAGCTTGATCCCCCCCTCTGCAGGGGGCCGCGAAGCTTTCTTT. This codes for CASSLIPPSAGGREAFF. V and J are TRBV5-8 and TRBJ1-1; TRBD1 matches 8 bases. V lost 1 base, J lost 8 bases, and 16 bases stayed unmatched. The CDR3 sequence is 17 residues long. Germline CDR1 reads SGHTS; CDR2 reads YDEGEE.

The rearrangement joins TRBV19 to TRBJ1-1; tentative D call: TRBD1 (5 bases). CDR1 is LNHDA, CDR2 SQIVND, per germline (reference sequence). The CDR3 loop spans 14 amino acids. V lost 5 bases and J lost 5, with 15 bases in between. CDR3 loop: CASSSWDGGTEAFF. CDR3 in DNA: TGTGCCAGTAGTTCCTGGGACGGGGGTACTGAAGCTTTCTTT.

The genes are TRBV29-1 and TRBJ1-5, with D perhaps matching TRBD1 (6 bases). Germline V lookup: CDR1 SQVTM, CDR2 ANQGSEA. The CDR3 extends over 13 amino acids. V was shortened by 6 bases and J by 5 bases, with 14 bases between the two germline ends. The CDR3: CSVGQDSYQPQHF. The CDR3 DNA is TGCAGCGTCGGCCAGGACAGTTATCAGCCCCAGCATTTT.

The CDR3 nucleotides read TGTGCCAGCAGCCGGTCACTAGCGGTGACCTACAATGAGCAGTTCTTC. Its protein is CASSRSLAVTYNEQFF. The chain recombines TRBV16 with TRBJ2-1; TRBD2 aligns across 8 bases. After removal of 4 bases from V and 2 bases from J, the junction contained 7 bases not matched to a gene. Germline CDR1 reads KGHSY; CDR2 reads FQNENV. The length of the CDR3 is 16 residues.